This TCR beta chain was recovered during a study of graft-versus-host responses after intestinal transplantation. Study-wide results and limits: Association was observed between peak circulating GvH clone levels and early post-transplant HvG declines. Where graft-donor T cell macrochimerism was present, patients had high graft-versus-host to host-versus-graft clonal ratios in allografts.

A word on this clone: The target antigen is unknown.

Produced via immunoSEQ multiplex PCR; TCRdb's table is partial and in-frame only. The sample lists about 110,000 clones; roughly 87% were seen once. Looked up from germline, CDR1 is MNHNY and CDR2 is SVGAGI (reference sequence). With 7 bases clipped from V and 8 bases from J, the junction kept 10 bases outside the gene matches. The CDR3 has 15 residues. Specimen: unstimulated CD4+ T cells sorted from spleen or lymph node cells, collected before transplant. The clonotype was recovered from a human donor who was the organ donor for an intestinal transplant. The chain couples TRBV6-6 to TRBJ2-1; 11 positions match TRBD2. The CDR3 spells CASTRGLAGGHEQFF. The CDR3 nucleotides read TGTGCCAGCACCCGAGGTTTAGCGGGAGGGCATGAGCAGTTCTTC.